This T cell receptor beta chain was documented in a study of CXCR3-negative and CXCR3-positive naive CD8 T cells. The sorter processed each CD8+ T cell subset in triplicate at over 250,000 cells apiece. TRB cDNA was prepared as libraries by UMI-labeled 5' RACE. TCRdb reprocessed the 5' RACE reads and keeps a single row for each CDR3 protein, giving no DNA. The sample has 100,000 to 150,000 distinct CDR3 sequences. The CDR3 totals 18 residues. Germline V gene data show CDR1 as SGHRS and CDR2 as YFSETQ. The chain couples TRBV5-1 to TRBJ2-3; the TCRdb call, TRBD2, lacks DNA for checking. Material for sequencing was naive CXCR3- CD8+ T cells from blood. This sample's subset: CD45RO-CCR7+CD27+CD95- naive CD8+ T cells lacking CXCR3 (TNR3-). The sequence came from a human donor in good health. Some clones in this sample may be carry-over from other donors' samples. CDR3: CASSLVLAGGPSTDTQYF. Full variable domain (remainder filled in from reference TRBV5-1 and TRBJ2-3): KAGVTQTPRYLIKTRGQQVTLSCSPISGHRSVSWYQQTPGQGLQFLFEYFSETQRNKGNFPGRFSGRQFSNSRSEMNVSTLELGDSALYLCASSLVLAGGPSTDTQYFGPGTRLTVL.